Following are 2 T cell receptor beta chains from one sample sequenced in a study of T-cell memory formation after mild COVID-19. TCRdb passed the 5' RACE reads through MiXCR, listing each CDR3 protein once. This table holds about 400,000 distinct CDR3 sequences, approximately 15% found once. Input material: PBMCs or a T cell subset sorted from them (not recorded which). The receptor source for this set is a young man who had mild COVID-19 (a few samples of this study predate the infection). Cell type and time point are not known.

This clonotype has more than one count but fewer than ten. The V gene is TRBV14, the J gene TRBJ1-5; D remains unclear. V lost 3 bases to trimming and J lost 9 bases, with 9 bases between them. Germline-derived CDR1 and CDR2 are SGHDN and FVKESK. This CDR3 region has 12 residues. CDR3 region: CASSQPWGPQHF. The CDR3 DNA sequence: TGTGCCAGCAGCCAGCCCTGGGGGCCCCAGCATTTT.

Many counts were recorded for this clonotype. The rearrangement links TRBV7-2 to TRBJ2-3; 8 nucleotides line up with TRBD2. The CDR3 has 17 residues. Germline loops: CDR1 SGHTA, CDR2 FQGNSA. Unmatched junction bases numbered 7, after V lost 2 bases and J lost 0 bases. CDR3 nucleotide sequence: TGTGCCAGCAGCTTACCCCGCGCGGGGGGCAGCACAGATACGCAGTATTTT. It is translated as CASSLPRAGGSTDTQYF. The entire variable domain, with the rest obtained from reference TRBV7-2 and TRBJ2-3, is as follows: GAGVSQSPSNKVTEKGKDVELRCDPISGHTALYWYRQSLGQGLEFLIYFQGNSAPDKSGLPSDRFSAERTGGSVSTLTIQRTQQEDSAVYLCASSLPRAGGSTDTQYFGPGTRLTVL.